These T cell receptor beta chains were read from a single sample in a study of blood T cell repertoires in COVID-19. Only in-frame clones appear in the TCRdb table, and some are missing; sequencing was by immunoSEQ multiplex PCR. The profile shows 130,000 to 150,000 clones, 84% of them singletons. Sequenced input: PBMCs or T cells enriched from blood (not recorded which). These receptors came from a man aged 35 to 55 with acute COVID-19. Both conserved end residues are part of each CDR3. The D gene is left open where the match is weak. The size of a clone is reported for some rows only, either as once, few or many, or as a class for expanded clones.

v_call: TRBV18; clone_size: -; d_call: -; j_call: TRBJ1-1; cdr3_aa: CASSITVQFQSEAFF; cdr3_nt: TGTGCCAGTTCGATCACCGTTCAGTTCCAGTCTGAAGCTTTCTTT
v_call: TRBV18; clone_size: -; d_call: TRBD1; j_call: TRBJ2-7; cdr3_aa: CASSPGQVDEQYF; cdr3_nt: TGTGCCAGCTCACCAGGACAGGTAGACGAGCAGTACTTC
v_call: TRBV5-1; clone_size: -; d_call: TRBD2; j_call: TRBJ2-7; cdr3_aa: CASSLFSGDTYEQYF; cdr3_nt: TGCGCCAGCAGCTTATTTAGCGGGGACACCTACGAGCAGTACTTC
v_call: TRBV6-5; clone_size: -; d_call: TRBD1; j_call: TRBJ1-1; cdr3_aa: CASSFRQGTEAFF; cdr3_nt: TGTGCCAGCAGTTTTCGACAGGGAACTGAAGCTTTCTTT
v_call: TRBV27; clone_size: -; d_call: -; j_call: TRBJ1-2; cdr3_aa: CASSFWGRVGYTF; cdr3_nt: TGTGCCAGCAGTTTTTGGGGGCGCGTTGGCTACACCTTC
v_call: TRBV6-2/TRBV6-3; clone_size: -; d_call: TRBD2; j_call: TRBJ2-7; cdr3_aa: CASSYRGSLNEQYF; cdr3_nt: TGTGCCAGCAGTTACCGCGGGAGTCTCAACGAGCAGTACTTC
v_call: TRBV28; clone_size: once; d_call: -; j_call: TRBJ2-6; cdr3_aa: CASTPPRETGANVLTF; cdr3_nt: TGTGCCAGCACCCCCCCAAGGGAGACTGGGGCCAACGTCCTGACTTTC
v_call: TRBV2; clone_size: -; d_call: TRBD2; j_call: TRBJ2-7; cdr3_aa: CASRKQASGTSSEQYF; cdr3_nt: TGTGCCAGCAGGAAGCAGGCTAGCGGGACTTCATCCGAGCAGTACTTC
v_call: TRBV10-3; clone_size: -; d_call: -; j_call: TRBJ1-3; cdr3_aa: CAISEAGNSGNTIYF; cdr3_nt: TGTGCCATCAGTGAGGCGGGGAACTCTGGAAACACCATATATTTT
v_call: TRBV15; clone_size: -; d_call: -; j_call: TRBJ1-1; cdr3_aa: CATSRDSQGSNTEAFF; cdr3_nt: TGTGCCACCAGCAGAGATAGTCAGGGCTCGAACACTGAAGCTTTCTTT
v_call: TRBV30; clone_size: -; d_call: -; j_call: TRBJ1-2; cdr3_aa: CAWSVHVDAYGYTF; cdr3_nt: TGTGCCTGGAGTGTACATGTTGATGCCTATGGCTACACCTTC
v_call: TRBV30; clone_size: -; d_call: -; j_call: TRBJ1-4; cdr3_aa: CAWTGGGEEKLFF; cdr3_nt: TGTGCCTGGACGGGCGGGGGGGAAGAAAAACTGTTTTTT
v_call: TRBV28; clone_size: -; d_call: TRBD1; j_call: TRBJ2-7; cdr3_aa: CASSVGGQGASQYF; cdr3_nt: TGTGCCAGCAGTGTTGGTGGACAGGGGGCCTCACAGTACTTC
v_call: TRBV27; clone_size: -; d_call: -; j_call: TRBJ1-4; cdr3_aa: CASSPRQEANEKLFF; cdr3_nt: TGTGCCAGCAGTCCCAGACAGGAAGCTAATGAAAAACTGTTTTTT
v_call: TRBV27; clone_size: -; d_call: TRBD1; j_call: TRBJ1-1; cdr3_aa: CASNNGQGGFTEAFF; cdr3_nt: TGTGCCAGCAACAATGGACAGGGAGGGTTCACTGAAGCTTTCTTT
v_call: TRBV4-2; clone_size: once; d_call: TRBD2; j_call: TRBJ2-7; cdr3_aa: CASSQTSGVSYEQYF; cdr3_nt: TGTGCCAGCAGCCAAACTAGCGGGGTATCCTACGAGCAGTACTTC
v_call: TRBV6-5; clone_size: -; d_call: TRBD2; j_call: TRBJ2-1; cdr3_aa: CASSLERGDNEQFF; cdr3_nt: TGTGCCAGCAGTTTAGAGCGGGGGGACAATGAGCAGTTCTTC
v_call: TRBV28; clone_size: -; d_call: TRBD1; j_call: TRBJ2-7; cdr3_aa: CASSPALTGAYEQYF; cdr3_nt: TGTGCCAGCAGCCCCGCATTAACAGGGGCCTACGAGCAGTACTTC
v_call: TRBV19; clone_size: once; d_call: -; j_call: TRBJ2-7; cdr3_aa: CASRSAGYEQYF; cdr3_nt: TGTGCCAGTAGGTCCGCGGGATACGAGCAGTACTTC
v_call: TRBV20-1; clone_size: -; d_call: TRBD1; j_call: TRBJ1-3; cdr3_aa: CSASRGTGGSSGNTIYF; cdr3_nt: TGCAGTGCTAGTAGGGGGACAGGTGGGTCCTCTGGAAACACCATATATTTT
v_call: TRBV12-3/TRBV12-4; clone_size: -; d_call: -; j_call: TRBJ1-2; cdr3_aa: CASSPGNYGYTF; cdr3_nt: TGTGCCAGCAGTCCGGGAAACTATGGCTACACCTTC
v_call: TRBV12-3/TRBV12-4; clone_size: -; d_call: -; j_call: TRBJ2-7; cdr3_aa: CASSFRGEQYF; cdr3_nt: TGTGCCAGCAGTTTCAGGGGCGAGCAGTACTTC
v_call: TRBV7-2; clone_size: few; d_call: TRBD1; j_call: TRBJ2-1; cdr3_aa: CASSLDRDPGQGAYNEQFF; cdr3_nt: TGTGCCAGCAGCTTAGATCGGGACCCCGGACAGGGGGCCTACAATGAGCAGTTCTTC
v_call: TRBV11-2; clone_size: -; d_call: TRBD2; j_call: TRBJ2-3; cdr3_aa: CASSLGAGGITDTQYF; cdr3_nt: TGTGCCAGCAGCTTAGGGGCGGGAGGAATCACAGATACGCAGTATTTT
v_call: TRBV28; clone_size: -; d_call: TRBD1; j_call: TRBJ2-7; cdr3_aa: CASTKQDRAEDEQYF; cdr3_nt: TGTGCCAGCACCAAACAGGACAGGGCAGAGGACGAGCAGTACTTC
v_call: TRBV6-5; clone_size: -; d_call: -; j_call: TRBJ2-1; cdr3_aa: CASRVTYNEQFF; cdr3_nt: TGTGCCAGCAGAGTGACATACAATGAGCAGTTCTTC
v_call: TRBV5-4; clone_size: -; d_call: -; j_call: TRBJ1-1; cdr3_aa: CASSLGSGADTEAFF; cdr3_nt: TGTGCCAGCAGCTTGGGGTCAGGGGCTGACACTGAAGCTTTCTTT
v_call: TRBV7-2; clone_size: -; d_call: -; j_call: TRBJ1-6; cdr3_aa: CASGNKLGGGSPLHF; cdr3_nt: TGTGCCAGCGGAAACAAATTAGGGGGGGGATCACCCCTCCACTTT
v_call: TRBV6-1; clone_size: many; d_call: TRBD1; j_call: TRBJ1-1; cdr3_aa: CASSEPGQGNTEAFF; cdr3_nt: TGTGCCAGCAGTGAGCCGGGACAGGGGAACACTGAAGCTTTCTTT
v_call: TRBV5-1; clone_size: -; d_call: TRBD2; j_call: TRBJ2-1; cdr3_aa: CASSRGTSGNNEQFF; cdr3_nt: TGCGCCAGCAGCAGGGGGACTAGCGGGAACAATGAGCAGTTCTTC
v_call: TRBV7-8; clone_size: -; d_call: TRBD2; j_call: TRBJ2-3; cdr3_aa: CASSYRVLAEKRSTDTQYF; cdr3_nt: TGTGCCAGCAGCTACCGGGTACTAGCGGAGAAACGTAGCACAGATACGCAGTATTTT